This TCR beta chain was observed in a study of cytomegalovirus exposure and HLA in healthy donors. V was cut by 6 bases and J by 2 bases, with 12 bases left in between. Per germline, CDR1 SQVTM and CDR2 ANQGSEA. This CDR3 region has 13 residues. Primers: 60 Vbeta forward and 13 Jbeta reverse. The data were produced by immunoSEQ multiplex PCR, yet TCRdb's version contains in-frame clones alone and is incomplete. The sample holds some 180,000 clones; 70% to 85% are singletons and the top ten take 1.4%. This sequence joins TRBV29-1 and TRBJ2-3; possible D gene TRBD1, 6 bases. Sequenced input: PBMCs. This TCR derives from a young man in good health and CMV-seronegative. The CDR3 nucleotides are TGCAGCGTCTACAGGGCCCCCACAGATACGCAGTATTTT. This encodes CSVYRAPTDTQYF.